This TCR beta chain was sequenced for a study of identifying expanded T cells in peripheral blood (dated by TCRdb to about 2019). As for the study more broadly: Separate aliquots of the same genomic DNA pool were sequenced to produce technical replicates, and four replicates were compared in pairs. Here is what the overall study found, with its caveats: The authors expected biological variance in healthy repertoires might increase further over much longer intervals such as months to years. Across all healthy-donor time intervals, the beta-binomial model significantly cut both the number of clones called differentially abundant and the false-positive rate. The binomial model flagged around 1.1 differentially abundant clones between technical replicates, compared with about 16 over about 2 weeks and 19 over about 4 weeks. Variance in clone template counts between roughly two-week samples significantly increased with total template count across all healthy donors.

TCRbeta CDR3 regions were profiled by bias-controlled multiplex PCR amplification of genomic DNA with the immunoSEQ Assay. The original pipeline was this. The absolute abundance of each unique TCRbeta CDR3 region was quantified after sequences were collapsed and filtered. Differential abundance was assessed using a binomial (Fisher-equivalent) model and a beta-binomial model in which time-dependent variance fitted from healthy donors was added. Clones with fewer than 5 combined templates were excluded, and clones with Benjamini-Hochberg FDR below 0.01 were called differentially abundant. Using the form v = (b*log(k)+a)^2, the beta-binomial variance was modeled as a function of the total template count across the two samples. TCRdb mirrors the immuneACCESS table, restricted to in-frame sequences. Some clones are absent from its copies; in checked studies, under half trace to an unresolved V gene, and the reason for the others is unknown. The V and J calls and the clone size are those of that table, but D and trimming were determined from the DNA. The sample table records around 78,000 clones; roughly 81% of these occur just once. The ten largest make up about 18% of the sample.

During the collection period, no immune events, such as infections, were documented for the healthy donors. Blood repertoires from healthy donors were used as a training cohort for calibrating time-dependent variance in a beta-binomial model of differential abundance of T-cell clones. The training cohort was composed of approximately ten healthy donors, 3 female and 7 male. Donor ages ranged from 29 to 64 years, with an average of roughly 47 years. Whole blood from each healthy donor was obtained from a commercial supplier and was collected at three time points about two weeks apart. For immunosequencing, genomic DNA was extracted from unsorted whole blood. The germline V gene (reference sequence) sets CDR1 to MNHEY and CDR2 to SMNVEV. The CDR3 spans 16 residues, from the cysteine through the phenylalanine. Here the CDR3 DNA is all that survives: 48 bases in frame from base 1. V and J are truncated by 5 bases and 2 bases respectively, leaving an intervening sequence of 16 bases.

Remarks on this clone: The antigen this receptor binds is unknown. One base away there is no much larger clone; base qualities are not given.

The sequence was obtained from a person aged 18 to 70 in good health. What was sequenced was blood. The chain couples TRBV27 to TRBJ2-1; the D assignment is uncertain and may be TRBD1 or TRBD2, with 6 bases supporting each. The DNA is TGTGCCAGCAGTGTAAGCACGGGGGCCCCCTACAATGAGCAGTTCTTC. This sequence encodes CASSVSTGAPYNEQFF.